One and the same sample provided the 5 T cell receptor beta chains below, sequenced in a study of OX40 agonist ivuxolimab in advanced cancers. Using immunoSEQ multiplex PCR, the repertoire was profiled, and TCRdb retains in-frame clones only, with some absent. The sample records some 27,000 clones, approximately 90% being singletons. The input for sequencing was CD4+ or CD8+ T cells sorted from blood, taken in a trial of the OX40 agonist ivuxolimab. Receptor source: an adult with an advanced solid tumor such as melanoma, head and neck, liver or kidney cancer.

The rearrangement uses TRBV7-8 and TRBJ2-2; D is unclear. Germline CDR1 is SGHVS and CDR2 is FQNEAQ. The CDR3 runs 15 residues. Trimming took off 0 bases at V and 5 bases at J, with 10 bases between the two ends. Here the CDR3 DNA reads TGTGCCAGCAGCTTAGCGCCCCCTGTGACCGGGGAGCTGTTTTTT. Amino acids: CASSLAPPVTGELFF.

The CDR3 here is CASSSFVSGLINVGYTF. CDR3 DNA: TGTGCCAGCAGCTCGTTCGTCTCAGGGCTCATCAATGTGGGCTACACCTTC. The gene calls are TRBV11-2 and TRBJ1-2; perhaps TRBD1 as D (5 bases). Trimming stripped 4 bases from V and 8 bases from J, with 26 bases between. CDR3 length equals 17 residues. The germline gives CDR1 SGHAT, CDR2 FQNNGV.

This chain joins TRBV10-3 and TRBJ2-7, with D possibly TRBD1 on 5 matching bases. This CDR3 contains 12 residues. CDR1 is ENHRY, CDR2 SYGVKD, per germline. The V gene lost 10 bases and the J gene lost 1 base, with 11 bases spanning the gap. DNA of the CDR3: TGTGCCACCACTGACAGTTCCTACGAGCAGTACTTC. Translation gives CATTDSSYEQYF.

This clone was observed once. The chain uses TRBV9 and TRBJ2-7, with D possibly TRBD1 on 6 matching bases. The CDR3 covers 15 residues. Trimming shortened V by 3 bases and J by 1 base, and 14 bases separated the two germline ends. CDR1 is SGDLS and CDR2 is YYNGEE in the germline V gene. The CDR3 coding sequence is TGTGCCAGCAGCGGGGGTGCGCAGGGGTCCTACGAGCAGTACTTC. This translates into CASSGGAQGSYEQYF.

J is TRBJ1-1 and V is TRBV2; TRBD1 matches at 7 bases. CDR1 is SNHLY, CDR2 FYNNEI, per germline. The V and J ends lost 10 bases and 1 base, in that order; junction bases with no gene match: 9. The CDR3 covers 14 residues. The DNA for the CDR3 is TGTGCCACCCCAAAACGGACAGGGAACACTGAAGCTTTCTTT. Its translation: CATPKRTGNTEAFF.